The present entry profiles one T cell receptor (beta chain) with its context. V lost 4 bases, J lost 3 bases, and 16 bases stayed unmatched. Germline CDR1 SGDLS, CDR2 YYNGEE. The CDR3 runs to 18 residues. The data were taken from a study of blood T cells in healthy people across ages. The second PCR ran about 6 to 12 cycles with a sample-barcoded 5' primer and J-beta primers. From each sample, at least 3 million paired-end reads containing CDR3 were obtained. One entry per CDR3 protein results from TCRdb running MiXCR on the 5' RACE reads. The repertoire includes 1,500,000 or so distinct CDR3 sequences, under 55% of them detected once, and around 4% sits in the top ten.

Sample: blood. The clonotype comes from a young woman in good health. The chain recombines TRBV9 with TRBJ2-1; TRBD1 agrees at 7 bases. CDR3 sequence (DNA): TGTGCCAGCAGCACGCCGAGGGAACAGGGGTGGAACTACAATGAGCAGTTCTTC. Encoded protein: CASSTPREQGWNYNEQFF.